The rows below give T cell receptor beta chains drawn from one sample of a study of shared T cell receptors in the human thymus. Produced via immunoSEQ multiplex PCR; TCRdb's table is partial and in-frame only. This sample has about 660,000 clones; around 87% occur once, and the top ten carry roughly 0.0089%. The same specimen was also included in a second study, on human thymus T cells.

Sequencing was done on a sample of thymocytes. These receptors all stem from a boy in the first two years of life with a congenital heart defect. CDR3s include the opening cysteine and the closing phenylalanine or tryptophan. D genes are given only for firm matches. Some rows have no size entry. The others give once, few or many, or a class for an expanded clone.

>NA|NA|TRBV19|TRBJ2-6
CASRTPGDRGRGANVLTF
TGTGCCAGTAGGACTCCGGGGGATAGGGGGCGTGGGGCCAACGTCCTGACTTTC
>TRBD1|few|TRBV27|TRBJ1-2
CASRAGTGEAGYTF
TGTGCCAGCAGGGCTGGGACAGGGGAGGCTGGCTACACCTTC
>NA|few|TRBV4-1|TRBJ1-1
CASSQCRKQDRHARNTEAFF
TGCGCCAGCAGCCAATGTCGTAAACAGGACAGACACGCGAGGAACACTGAAGCTTTCTTT
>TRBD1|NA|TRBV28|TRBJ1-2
CASSLWDREGYTF
TGTGCCAGCAGTTTATGGGACAGGGAAGGCTACACCTTC
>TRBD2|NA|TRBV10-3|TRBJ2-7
CAIRGTSVSYEQYF
TGTGCCATCAGAGGGACTAGCGTATCCTACGAGCAGTACTTC
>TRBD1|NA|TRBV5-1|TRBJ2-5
CASSRTGADQETQYF
TGCGCCAGCAGTCGGACAGGGGCCGACCAAGAGACCCAGTACTTC
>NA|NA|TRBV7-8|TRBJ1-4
CASSLKGRVKLFF
TGTGCCAGCAGCTTAAAGGGGCGCGTGAAACTGTTTTTT
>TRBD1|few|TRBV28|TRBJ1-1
CASSTPHRGTNTEAFF
TGTGCCAGCAGTACCCCCCACAGGGGGACAAACACTGAAGCTTTCTTT
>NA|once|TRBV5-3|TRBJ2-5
CARSFRVAEETQYF
TGTGCCAGAAGCTTCCGTGTAGCCGAAGAGACCCAGTACTTC
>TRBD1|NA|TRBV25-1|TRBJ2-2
CASSEGQGATGELFF
TGTGCCAGCAGTGAAGGCCAGGGGGCGACCGGGGAGCTGTTTTTT
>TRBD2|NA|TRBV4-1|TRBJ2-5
CASSQGREGWKGETQYF
TGCGCCAGCAGCCAAGGCAGGGAGGGATGGAAGGGAGAGACCCAGTACTTC
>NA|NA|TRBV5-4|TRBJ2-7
CASSLRGPTYEQYF
TGTGCCAGCAGCTTGCGAGGGCCGACCTACGAGCAGTACTTC
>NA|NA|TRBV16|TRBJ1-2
CASSPLSTFQGYTF
TGTGCCAGCAGCCCACTCTCCACGTTTCAAGGCTACACCTTC
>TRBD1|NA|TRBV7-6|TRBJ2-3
CASSSTHRDRVTDTQYF
TGTGCCAGCAGTTCAACCCACCGGGACAGGGTCACAGATACGCAGTATTTT
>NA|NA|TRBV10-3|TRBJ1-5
CAISEGQKLSNQPQHF
TGTGCCATCAGTGAGGGACAGAAACTTAGCAATCAGCCCCAGCATTTT
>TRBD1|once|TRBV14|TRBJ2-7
CASSQRGDRGYEQYF
TGTGCCAGCAGCCAAAGAGGGGACAGGGGGTACGAGCAGTACTTC
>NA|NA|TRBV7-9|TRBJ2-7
CASSGRDFAYEQYF
TGTGCCAGCAGCGGACGGGACTTCGCCTACGAGCAGTACTTC
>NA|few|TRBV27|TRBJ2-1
CASSLLPRGVTIYEQFF
TGTGCCAGCAGTTTATTGCCGCGCGGGGTTACTATATATGAGCAGTTCTTC
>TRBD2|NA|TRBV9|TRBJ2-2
CASSSDGAGRANTGELFF
TGTGCCAGCAGCTCGGACGGGGCAGGGAGGGCGAACACCGGGGAGCTGTTTTTT
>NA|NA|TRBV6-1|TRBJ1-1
CASSEAGGGRAFF
TGTGCCAGCAGTGAAGCTGGGGGGGGACGAGCTTTCTTT